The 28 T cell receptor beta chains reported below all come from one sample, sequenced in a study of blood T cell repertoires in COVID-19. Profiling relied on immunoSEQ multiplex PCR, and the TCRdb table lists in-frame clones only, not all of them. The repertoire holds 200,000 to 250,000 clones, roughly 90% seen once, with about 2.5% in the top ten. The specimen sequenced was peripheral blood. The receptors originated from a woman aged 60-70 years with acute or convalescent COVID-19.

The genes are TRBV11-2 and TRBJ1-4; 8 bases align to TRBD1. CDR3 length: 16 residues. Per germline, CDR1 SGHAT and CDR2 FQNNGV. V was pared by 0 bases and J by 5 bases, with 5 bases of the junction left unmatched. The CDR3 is CASSLDRPGGNEKLFF. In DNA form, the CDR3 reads TGTGCCAGCAGCTTAGATAGGCCAGGGGGCAATGAAAAACTGTTTTTT.

This CDR3 is CASSLASGGVVEQFF. CDR3 coding DNA: TGTGCCAGCAGCTTGGCTAGCGGGGGGGTGGTTGAGCAGTTCTTC. The chain links TRBV5-4 to TRBJ2-1; 12 bases line up with TRBD2. The CDR3 covers 15 residues. The J segment lost 9 bases and the V segment lost 0 bases, leaving 4 bases of the junction unmatched. From germline, CDR1 is SGHNT and CDR2 YYREEE (reference sequence).

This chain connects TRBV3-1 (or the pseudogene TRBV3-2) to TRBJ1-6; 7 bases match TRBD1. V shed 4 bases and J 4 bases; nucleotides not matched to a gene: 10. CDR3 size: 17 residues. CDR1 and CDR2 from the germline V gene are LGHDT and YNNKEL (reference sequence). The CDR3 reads CASSRPPTGNYNSPLHF. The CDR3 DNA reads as TGTGCCAGCAGCCGACCTCCGACAGGGAATTATAATTCACCCCTCCACTTT.

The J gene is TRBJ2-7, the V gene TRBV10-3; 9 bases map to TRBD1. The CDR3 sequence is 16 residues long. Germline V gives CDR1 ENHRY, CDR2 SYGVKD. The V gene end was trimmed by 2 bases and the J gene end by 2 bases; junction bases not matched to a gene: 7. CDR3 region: CAISEGVDRGTYEQYF. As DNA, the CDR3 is TGTGCCATCAGTGAGGGTGTGGACAGGGGAACCTACGAGCAGTACTTC.

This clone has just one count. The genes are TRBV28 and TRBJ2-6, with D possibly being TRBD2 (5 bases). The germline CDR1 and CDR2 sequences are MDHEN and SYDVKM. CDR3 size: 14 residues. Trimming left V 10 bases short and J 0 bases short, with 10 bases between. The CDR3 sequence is CATKRSSGANVLTF. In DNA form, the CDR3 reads TGTGCCACCAAGCGGTCCTCTGGGGCCAACGTCCTGACTTTC.

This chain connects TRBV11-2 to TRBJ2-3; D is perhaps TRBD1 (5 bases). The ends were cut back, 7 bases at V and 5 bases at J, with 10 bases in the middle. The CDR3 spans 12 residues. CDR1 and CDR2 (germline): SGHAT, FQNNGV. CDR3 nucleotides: TGTGCCAGCACTACAGGCGGAGATACGCAGTATTTT. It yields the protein CASTTGGDTQYF.

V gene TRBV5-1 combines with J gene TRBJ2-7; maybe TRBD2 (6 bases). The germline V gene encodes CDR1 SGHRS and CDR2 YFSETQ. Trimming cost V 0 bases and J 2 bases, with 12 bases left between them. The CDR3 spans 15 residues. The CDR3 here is CASSLESGVTYEQYF. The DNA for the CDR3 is TGCGCCAGCAGCTTGGAGTCGGGAGTGACCTACGAGCAGTACTTC.

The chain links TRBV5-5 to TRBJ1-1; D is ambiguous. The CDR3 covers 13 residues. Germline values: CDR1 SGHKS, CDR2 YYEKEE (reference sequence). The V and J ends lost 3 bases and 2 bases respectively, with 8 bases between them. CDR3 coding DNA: TGTGCCAGCAGCTACGATACTAACACTGAAGCTTTCTTT. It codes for CASSYDTNTEAFF.

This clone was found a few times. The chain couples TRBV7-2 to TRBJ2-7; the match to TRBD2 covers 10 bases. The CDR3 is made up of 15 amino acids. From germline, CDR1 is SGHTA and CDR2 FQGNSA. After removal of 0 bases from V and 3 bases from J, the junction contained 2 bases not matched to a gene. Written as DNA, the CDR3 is TGTGCCAGCAGCTTAGCAGCGGGAGGGGGCTACGAGCAGTACTTC. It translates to CASSLAAGGGYEQYF.

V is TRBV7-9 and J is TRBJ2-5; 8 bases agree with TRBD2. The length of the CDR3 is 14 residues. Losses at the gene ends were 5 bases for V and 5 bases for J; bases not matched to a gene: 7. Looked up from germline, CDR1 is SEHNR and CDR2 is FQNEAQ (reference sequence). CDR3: CASSALSGGETQYF. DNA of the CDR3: TGTGCCAGCAGCGCCCTATCGGGAGGGGAGACCCAGTACTTC.

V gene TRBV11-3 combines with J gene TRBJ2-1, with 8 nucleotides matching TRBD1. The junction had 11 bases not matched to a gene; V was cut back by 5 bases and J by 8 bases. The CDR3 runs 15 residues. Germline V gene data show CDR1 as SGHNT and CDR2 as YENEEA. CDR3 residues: CASSPRTGTVYEQFF. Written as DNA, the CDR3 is TGTGCCAGCAGCCCGCGGACAGGGACCGTTTATGAGCAGTTCTTC.

CDR3 loop: CATYGRILNYGYTF. The CDR3 nucleotides read TGTGCCACCTATGGGAGGATTCTGAACTATGGCTACACCTTC. This chain uses TRBV25-1 with TRBJ1-2; the D is unclear. V gave up 10 bases and J gave up 2 bases, with 17 bases separating them. This CDR3 spans 14 amino acids. CDR1 and CDR2 (germline): MGHDK, SYGVNS.

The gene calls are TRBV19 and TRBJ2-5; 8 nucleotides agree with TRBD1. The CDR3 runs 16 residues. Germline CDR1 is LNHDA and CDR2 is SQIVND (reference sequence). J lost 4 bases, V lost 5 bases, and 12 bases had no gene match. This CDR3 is CASSSYYGQGGETQYF. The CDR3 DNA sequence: TGTGCCAGTAGTTCATACTATGGACAGGGAGGAGAGACCCAGTACTTC.

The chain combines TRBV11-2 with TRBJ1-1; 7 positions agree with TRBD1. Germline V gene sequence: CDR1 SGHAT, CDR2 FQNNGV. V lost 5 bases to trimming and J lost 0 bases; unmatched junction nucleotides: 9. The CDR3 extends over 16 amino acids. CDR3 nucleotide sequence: TGTGCCAGCAGCAACCCAACGGGACAGCTGAACACTGAAGCTTTCTTT. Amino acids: CASSNPTGQLNTEAFF.

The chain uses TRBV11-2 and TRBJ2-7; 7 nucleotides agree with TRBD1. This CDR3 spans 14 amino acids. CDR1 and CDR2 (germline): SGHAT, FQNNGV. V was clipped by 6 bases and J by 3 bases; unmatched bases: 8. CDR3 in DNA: TGTGCCAGCAGTGAGGGGGCGGTGAGCTACGAGCAGTACTTC. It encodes CASSEGAVSYEQYF.

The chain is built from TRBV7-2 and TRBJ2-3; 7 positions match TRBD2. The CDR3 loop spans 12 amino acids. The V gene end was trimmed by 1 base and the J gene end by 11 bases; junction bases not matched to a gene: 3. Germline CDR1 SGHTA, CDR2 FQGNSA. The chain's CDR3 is CASSLVAGEQYF. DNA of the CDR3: TGTGCCAGCAGCTTAGTAGCGGGTGAGCAGTATTTT.

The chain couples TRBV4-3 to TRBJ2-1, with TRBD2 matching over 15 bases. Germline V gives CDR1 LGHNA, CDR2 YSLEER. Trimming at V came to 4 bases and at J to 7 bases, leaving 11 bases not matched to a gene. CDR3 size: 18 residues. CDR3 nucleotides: TGCGCCAGCAGCCGGACTAGCGGGAGGGATGGAGGGAAAAATGAGCAGTTCTTC. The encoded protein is CASSRTSGRDGGKNEQFF.

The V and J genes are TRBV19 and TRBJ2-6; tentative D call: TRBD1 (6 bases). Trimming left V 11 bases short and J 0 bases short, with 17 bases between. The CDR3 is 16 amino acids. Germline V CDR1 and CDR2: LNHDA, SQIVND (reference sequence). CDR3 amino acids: CAASWTAGSGANVLTF. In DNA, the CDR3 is TGTGCCGCCTCGTGGACAGCAGGCTCTGGGGCCAACGTCCTGACTTTC. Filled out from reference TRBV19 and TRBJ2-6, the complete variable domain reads DGGITQSPKYLFRKEGQNVTLSCEQNLNHDAMYWYRQDPGQGLRLIYYSQIVNDFQKGDIAEGYSVSREKKESFPLTVTSAQKNPTAFYLCAASWTAGSGANVLTFGAGSRLTVL.

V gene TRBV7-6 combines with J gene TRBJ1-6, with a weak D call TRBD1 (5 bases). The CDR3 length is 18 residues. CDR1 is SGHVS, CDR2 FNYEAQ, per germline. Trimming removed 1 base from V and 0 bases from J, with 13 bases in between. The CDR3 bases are TGTGCCAGCAGCTTAGTTGCGGGGGGGAGCTCCTATAATTCACCCCTCCACTTT. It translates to CASSLVAGGSSYNSPLHF.

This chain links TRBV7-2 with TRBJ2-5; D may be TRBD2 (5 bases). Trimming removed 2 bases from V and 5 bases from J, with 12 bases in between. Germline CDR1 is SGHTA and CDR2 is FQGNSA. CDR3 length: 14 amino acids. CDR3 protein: CASSLYGPGETQYF. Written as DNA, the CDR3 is TGTGCCAGCAGCTTATACGGCCCGGGGGAGACCCAGTACTTC. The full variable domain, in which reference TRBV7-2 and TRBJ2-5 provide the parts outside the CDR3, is GAGVSQSPSNKVTEKGKDVELRCDPISGHTALYWYRQSLGQGLEFLIYFQGNSAPDKSGLPSDRFSAERTGGSVSTLTIQRTQQEDSAVYLCASSLYGPGETQYFGPGTRLLVL.

The CDR3: CASSQVFGTTYNEQFF. Here the CDR3 DNA reads TGCGCCAGCAGCCAAGTTTTCGGGACTACCTACAATGAGCAGTTCTTC. The V call is TRBV4-1, the J call TRBJ2-1; 7 nucleotides line up with TRBD2. The CDR3 loop spans 16 amino acids. Trimming cost V 1 base and J 2 bases; bases outside gene matches: 5. Germline CDR1 and CDR2: MGHRA and YSYEKL.

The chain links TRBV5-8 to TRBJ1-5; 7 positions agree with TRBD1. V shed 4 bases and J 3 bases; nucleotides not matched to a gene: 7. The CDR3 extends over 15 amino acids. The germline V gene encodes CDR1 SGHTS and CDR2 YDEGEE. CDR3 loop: CASSKGQITNQPQHF. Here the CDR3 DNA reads TGTGCCAGCAGCAAGGGACAGATCACCAATCAGCCCCAGCATTTT.

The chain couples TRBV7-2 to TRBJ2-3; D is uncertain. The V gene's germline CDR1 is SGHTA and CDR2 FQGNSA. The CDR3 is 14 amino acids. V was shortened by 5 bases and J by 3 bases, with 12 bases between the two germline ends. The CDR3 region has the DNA TGTGCCAGCAGCCCCCAGATTGGTACAGATACGCAGTATTTT. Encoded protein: CASSPQIGTDTQYF.

The CDR3 loop is CASSRITGTRAETQYF. CDR3 in DNA: TGTGCCAGTTCCAGAATTACCGGGACTAGGGCTGAGACCCAGTACTTC. The J gene is TRBJ2-5, the V gene TRBV19, with 8 bases fitting TRBD2. CDR3 size: 16 residues. The V gene's germline CDR1 is LNHDA and CDR2 SQIVND (reference sequence). After removal of 8 bases from V and 5 bases from J, the junction contained 16 bases not matched to a gene.

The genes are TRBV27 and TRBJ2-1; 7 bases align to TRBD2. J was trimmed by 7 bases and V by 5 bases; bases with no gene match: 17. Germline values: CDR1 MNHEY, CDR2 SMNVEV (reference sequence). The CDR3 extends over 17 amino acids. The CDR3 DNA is TGTGCCAGCAGTGCACTGATACTAGCGTCCCCTACGAATGAGCAGTTCTTC. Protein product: CASSALILASPTNEQFF.

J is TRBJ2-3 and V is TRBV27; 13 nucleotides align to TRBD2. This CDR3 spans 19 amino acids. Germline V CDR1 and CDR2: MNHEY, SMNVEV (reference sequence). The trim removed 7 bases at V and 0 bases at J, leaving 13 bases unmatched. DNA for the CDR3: TGTGCCAGCAAACGAGCGGGACTAGCGGGATCAACTAGCACAGATACGCAGTATTTT. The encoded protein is CASKRAGLAGSTSTDTQYF.

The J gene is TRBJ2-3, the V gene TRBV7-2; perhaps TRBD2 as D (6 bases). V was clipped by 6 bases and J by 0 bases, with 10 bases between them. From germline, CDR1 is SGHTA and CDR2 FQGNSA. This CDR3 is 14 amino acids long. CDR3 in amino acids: CASRPAGSTDTQYF. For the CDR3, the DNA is TGTGCCAGCAGGCCTGCGGGGAGCACAGATACGCAGTATTTT.

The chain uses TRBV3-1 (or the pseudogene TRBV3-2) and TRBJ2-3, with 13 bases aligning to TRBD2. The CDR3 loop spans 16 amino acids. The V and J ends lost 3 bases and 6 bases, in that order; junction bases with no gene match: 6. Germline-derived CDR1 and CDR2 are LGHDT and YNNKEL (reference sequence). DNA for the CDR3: TGTGCCAGCAGCCAGCGACTAGCGGGGGGCTCCGATACGCAGTATTTT. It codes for CASSQRLAGGSDTQYF.